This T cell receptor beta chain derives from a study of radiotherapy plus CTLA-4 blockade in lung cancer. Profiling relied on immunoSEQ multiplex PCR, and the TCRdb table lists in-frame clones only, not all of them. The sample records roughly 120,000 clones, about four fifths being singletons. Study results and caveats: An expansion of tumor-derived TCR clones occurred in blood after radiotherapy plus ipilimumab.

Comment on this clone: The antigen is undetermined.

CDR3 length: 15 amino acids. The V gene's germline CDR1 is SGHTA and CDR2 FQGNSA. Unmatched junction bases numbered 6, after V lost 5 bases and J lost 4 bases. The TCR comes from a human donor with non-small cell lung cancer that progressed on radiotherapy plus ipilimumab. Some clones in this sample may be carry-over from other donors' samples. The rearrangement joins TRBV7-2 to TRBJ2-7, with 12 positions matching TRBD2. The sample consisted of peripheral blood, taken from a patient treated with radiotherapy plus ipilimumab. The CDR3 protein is CASSPGLAGRYEQYF. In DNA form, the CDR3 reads TGTGCCAGCAGCCCTGGACTAGCGGGGCGGTACGAGCAGTACTTC.